The 12 T cell receptor beta chains below were found in one sample sequenced in a study of breast tumors, draining lymph nodes, adjacent tissues. From the multiplex PCR reads, TCRdb called clonotypes with MiXCR, one entry per CDR3 protein. The data hold about 140,000 distinct CDR3 sequences, with approximately 32% observed a single time. The lymph nodes were axillary draining lymph nodes from breast cancer patients. Sequenced sample: axillary lymph node tissue. These receptors were collected from a female donor with breast cancer. Some clones in this sample may be carry-over from other donors' samples.

The table lists this clonotype with many counts. The chain employs TRBV5-5 and TRBJ1-5; D may be TRBD1 (6 bases). CDR3 length: 13 amino acids. Trimming stripped 0 bases from V and 7 bases from J, with 8 bases between. Germline CDR1 reads SGHKS; CDR2 reads YYEKEE (reference sequence). The CDR3 region has the DNA TGTGCCAGCAGCTTGGTCAGGGGACAGCCCCAGCATTTT. It yields the protein CASSLVRGQPQHF.

In this sample, this clonotype turned up many times. This sequence joins TRBV28 and TRBJ1-2; 11 bases match TRBD1. Germline values: CDR1 MDHEN, CDR2 SYDVKM. The CDR3 has 14 residues. V shed 4 bases and J 7 bases; nucleotides not matched to a gene: 5. The CDR3 is CASSSSGTGGGYTF. Here the CDR3 DNA reads TGTGCCAGCAGTTCTTCCGGGACAGGGGGTGGCTACACCTTC.

In the case of this clonotype: A much larger clone is a single base away; this may be a read error. CDR3 DNA: TGTGCCAGCAGTTCAGGACGCCTTTGGAGTGGCTACACCTTC. This sequence encodes CASSSGRLWSGYTF. V gene TRBV28 combines with J gene TRBJ1-2; D call uncertain. Germline V gene data show CDR1 as MDHEN and CDR2 as SYDVKM. The CDR3 length is 14 residues. Trimming stripped 4 bases from V and 7 bases from J, with 16 bases between.

Ten or more counts support this clonotype. V is TRBV5-6 and J is TRBJ2-5, with D hard to call. Germline CDR1 is SGHDT and CDR2 is YYEEEE. The V gene lost 0 bases and the J gene lost 5 bases, with 17 bases spanning the gap. CDR3 length equals 16 residues. The CDR3, as DNA: TGTGCCAGCAGCTTGGGGACCAGCCTGACATCCGAGACCCAGTACTTC. It is translated as CASSLGTSLTSETQYF. The variable domain in full, with the rest retrieved from reference TRBV5-6 and TRBJ2-5, is DAGVTQSPTHLIKTRGQQVTLRCSPKSGHDTVSWYQQALGQGPQFIFQYYEEEERQRGNFPDRFSGHQFPNYSSELNVNALLLGDSALYLCASSLGTSLTSETQYFGPGTRLLVL.

In the case of this clonotype: A single base separates this from a much larger clone, so it may be a read error. The chain has TRBV30 and TRBJ1-4, with D tentatively TRBD1 (6 bases). The CDR3 runs to 14 residues. CDR1 is GTSNPN, CDR2 SVGIG, per germline (reference sequence). The CDR3 DNA reads TGTGCCTGGAGTGTGGGGGGCACTAATGAAAAACTGTCTTTT. Translating gives CAWSVGGTNEKLSF.

This clonotype was observed a few times. It is likely a read error, because the conserved phenylalanine at the end of the CDR3 is missing. The rearrangement joins TRBV7-6 to TRBJ2-5, with no clear D. The ends were cut back, 2 bases at V and 6 bases at J, with 7 bases in the middle. Germline CDR1 and CDR2: SGHVS and FNYEAQ. CDR3 length: 12 amino acids. The CDR3 protein is CASSLSQKTQYS. The CDR3 nucleotides are TGTGCCAGCAGCTTATCTCAAAAGACCCAGTACTCC.

As DNA, the CDR3 is TGTGCCAGCAGCCCGACCGTGGGGGGGCCCCACGAGCAGTACTTC. Translated: CASSPTVGGPHEQYF. This chain joins TRBV7-2 and TRBJ2-7; maybe TRBD2 (7 bases). Germline values: CDR1 SGHTA, CDR2 FQGNSA. This CDR3 has 15 amino acids. V was cut by 5 bases and J by 5 bases, with 19 bases left in between.

This clonotype was seen ten or more times. The chain has TRBV27 and TRBJ2-5, with a possible D match to TRBD2 (6 bases). V was clipped by 5 bases and J by 4 bases, with 14 bases between them. Per germline, CDR1 MNHEY and CDR2 SMNVEV (reference sequence). The CDR3 is 14 amino acids. As DNA, the CDR3 is TGTGCCAGCAGTAGTGGAGGGTTCGGAGAGACCCAGTACTTC. Protein sequence: CASSSGGFGETQYF.

Comment on this clonotype: A much larger clone is a single base away; this may be a read error. This sequence joins TRBV18 and TRBJ2-5; TRBD1 is a possible D gene (6 bases). Trimming shortened V by 3 bases and J by 2 bases, and 10 bases separated the two germline ends. Germline V gene data show CDR1 as KGHSH and CDR2 as LQKENI. The CDR3 has 14 residues. The CDR3 here is CASSPRGGQETQYF. CDR3 nucleotides: TGTGCCAGCTCACCTCGAGGGGGACAAGAGACCCAGTACTTC.

J is TRBJ1-1 and V is TRBV18; D ambiguous. Germline CDR1 and CDR2: KGHSH and LQKENI. This CDR3 comprises 12 residues. Between the trimmed V and J ends, which lost 2 bases and 7 bases, there was a span of 8 bases. DNA for the CDR3: TGTGCCAGCTCACCAAACGGTTATGAAGCTTTCTTT. This gives the protein CASSPNGYEAFF.

This clonotype was recorded at least ten times. V is TRBV19 and J is TRBJ1-4; a possible D gene is TRBD1 (6 bases). V gave up 9 bases and J gave up 4 bases, with 15 bases separating them. The CDR3 extends over 14 amino acids. CDR1 LNHDA and CDR2 SQIVND come from the germline V gene (reference sequence). In DNA, the CDR3 is TGTGCCAGCAATAGAGACAGGAGTAATGAAAAACTGTTTTTT. It encodes CASNRDRSNEKLFF.

This clonotype was seen at least ten times. The gene calls are TRBV6-6 and TRBJ2-5, with 8 bases that match TRBD2. Germline CDR1 is MNHNY and CDR2 is SVGAGI (reference sequence). The junction had 8 bases not matched to a gene; V was cut back by 9 bases and J by 5 bases. The CDR3 runs to 13 residues. The CDR3 DNA sequence: TGTGCCAGTATCGGGGGGGCGGAGGAGACCCAGTACTTC. Its protein product is CASIGGAEETQYF.